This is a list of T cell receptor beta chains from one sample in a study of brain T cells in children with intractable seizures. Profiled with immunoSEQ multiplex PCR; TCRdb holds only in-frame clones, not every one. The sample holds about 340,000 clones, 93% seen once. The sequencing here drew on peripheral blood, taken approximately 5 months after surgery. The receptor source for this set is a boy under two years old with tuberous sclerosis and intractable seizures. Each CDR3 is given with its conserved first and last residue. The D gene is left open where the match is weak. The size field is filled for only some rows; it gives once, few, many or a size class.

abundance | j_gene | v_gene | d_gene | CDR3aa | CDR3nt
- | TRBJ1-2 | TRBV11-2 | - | CASSLDRTYGYTF | TGTGCCAGCAGCCTGGACCGGACTTATGGCTACACCTTC
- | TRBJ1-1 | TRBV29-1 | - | CSAGLGTEAFF | TGCAGCGCAGGGTTGGGCACTGAAGCTTTCTTT
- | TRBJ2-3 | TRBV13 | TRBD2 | CASSRETSGTDTQYF | TGTGCCAGCAGCCGCGAGACTAGCGGGACAGATACGCAGTATTTT
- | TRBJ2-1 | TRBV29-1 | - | CSVDVAINYNEQFF | TGCAGCGTTGACGTCGCCATCAACTACAATGAGCAGTTCTTC
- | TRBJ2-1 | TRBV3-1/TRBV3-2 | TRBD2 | CASSPQRGLINEQFF | TGTGCCAGCAGCCCTCAGCGGGGGCTCATTAATGAGCAGTTCTTC
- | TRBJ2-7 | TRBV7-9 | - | CASSLGGSASYEQYF | TGTGCCAGCAGCTTAGGGGGATCCGCCTCCTACGAGCAGTACTTC
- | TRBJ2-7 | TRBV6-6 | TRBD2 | CASSPKGGYFSYEQYF | TGTGCCAGCAGTCCGAAGGGAGGGTATTTCTCCTACGAGCAGTACTTC
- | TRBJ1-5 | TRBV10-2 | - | CASSERGAGGVSNQPQHF | TGCGCCAGCAGTGAGCGAGGGGCGGGTGGGGTCAGCAATCAGCCCCAGCATTTT
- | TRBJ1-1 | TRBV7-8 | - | CASSHGGNTEAFF | TGTGCCAGCAGTCATGGGGGGAACACTGAAGCTTTCTTT
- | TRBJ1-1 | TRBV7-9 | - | CASSPRQVENTEAFF | TGTGCCAGCAGCCCGCGACAGGTTGAGAACACTGAAGCTTTCTTT
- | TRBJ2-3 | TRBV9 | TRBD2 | CASSVGLAGGRDTQYF | TGTGCCAGCAGCGTAGGACTAGCGGGAGGGAGAGATACGCAGTATTTT
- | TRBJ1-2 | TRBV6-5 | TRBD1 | CASKRRGQDYGYTF | TGTGCCAGCAAGAGGAGGGGGCAGGACTATGGCTACACCTTC
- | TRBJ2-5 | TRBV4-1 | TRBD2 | CASSQDLSGRMEETQYF | TGCGCCAGCAGCCAAGATTTAAGCGGGAGGATGGAAGAGACCCAGTACTTC
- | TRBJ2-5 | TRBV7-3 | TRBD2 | CASSPLAGEETQYF | TGTGCCAGCAGCCCGTTAGCGGGAGAAGAGACCCAGTACTTC
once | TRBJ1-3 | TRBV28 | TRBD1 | CASSLGTGRTGNTIYF | TGTGCCAGCAGTCTCGGGACAGGCCGAACTGGAAACACCATATATTTT
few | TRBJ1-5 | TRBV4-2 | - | CASSKRDSNQPQHF | TGTGCCAGCAGCAAACGGGATAGCAATCAGCCCCAGCATTTT
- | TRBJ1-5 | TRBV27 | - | CASSRTSSNQPQHF | TGTGCCAGCAGTCGGACTTCAAGCAATCAGCCCCAGCATTTT
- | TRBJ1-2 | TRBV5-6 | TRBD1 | CASSYPGQSYGYTF | TGTGCCAGCAGCTACCCGGGACAGTCCTATGGCTACACCTTC
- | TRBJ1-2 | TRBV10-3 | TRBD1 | CAISELEGGDGYTF | TGTGCCATCAGTGAGTTAGAAGGGGGCGATGGCTACACCTTC
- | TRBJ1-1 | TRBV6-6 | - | CATSGWGLSTEAFF | TGTGCCACCTCAGGGTGGGGGCTAAGCACTGAAGCTTTCTTT
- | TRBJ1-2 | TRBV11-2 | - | CASRPLFQANYGYTF | TGTGCCAGCAGGCCGCTGTTCCAAGCTAACTATGGCTACACCTTC
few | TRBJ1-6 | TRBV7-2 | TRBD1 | CASSAGQVHSPLHF | TGTGCCAGCAGCGCGGGACAGGTCCATTCACCCCTCCACTTT
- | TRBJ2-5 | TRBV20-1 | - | CSASARFETQYF | TGCAGTGCTAGTGCCCGCTTTGAGACCCAGTACTTC
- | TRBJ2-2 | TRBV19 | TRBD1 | CASRDRGSTGELFF | TGTGCCAGCCGGGACAGGGGAAGCACCGGGGAGCTGTTTTTT
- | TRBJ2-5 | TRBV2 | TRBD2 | CASSERSSGETQYF | TGTGCCAGCAGTGAACGGTCTAGCGGAGAGACCCAGTACTTC
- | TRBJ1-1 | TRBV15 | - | CATSIIPWAEAFF | TGTGCCACCAGCATCATCCCGTGGGCTGAAGCTTTCTTT
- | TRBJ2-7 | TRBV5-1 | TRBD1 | CASSLRGTGGADEQYF | TGCGCCAGCAGCTTGCGGGGGACAGGGGGCGCGGACGAGCAGTACTTC
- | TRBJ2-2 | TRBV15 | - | CATSRDKAAGGELFF | TGTGCCACCAGCAGAGATAAGGCGGCTGGGGGGGAGCTGTTTTTT
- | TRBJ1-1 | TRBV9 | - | CASSPQGENTEAFF | TGTGCCAGCAGCCCACAGGGCGAAAACACTGAAGCTTTCTTT
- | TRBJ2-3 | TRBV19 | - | CASSTNTRQRAPDTQYF | TGTGCCAGTAGTACCAATACGAGACAGAGGGCCCCAGATACGCAGTATTTT
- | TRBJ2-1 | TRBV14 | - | CASSPHSLGEQFF | TGTGCCAGCAGCCCTCATTCTTTAGGGGAGCAGTTCTTC
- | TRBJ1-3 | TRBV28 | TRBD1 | CASREPGQGAGTIYF | TGTGCCAGCAGGGAGCCGGGACAGGGGGCCGGTACCATATATTTT
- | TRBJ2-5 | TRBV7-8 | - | CASSSTLATDSETQYF | TGTGCCAGCAGCTCAACTCTAGCGACGGACTCAGAGACCCAGTACTTC
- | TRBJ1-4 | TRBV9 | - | CASSVGGGYEKLFF | TGTGCCAGCAGCGTGGGGGGAGGATATGAAAAACTGTTTTTT
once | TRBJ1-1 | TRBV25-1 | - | CASRGLNLSGSRGTEAFF | TGTGCCAGCAGGGGATTAAATTTATCCGGGTCCCGGGGGACTGAAGCTTTCTTT
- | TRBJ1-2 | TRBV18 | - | CASSPEGLSNYGYTF | TGTGCCAGCTCACCGGAGGGGCTATCTAACTATGGCTACACCTTC
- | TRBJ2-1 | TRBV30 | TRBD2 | CASLPGLVSLNNEQFF | TGTGCCTCTCTTCCGGGACTAGTTTCGCTTAATAATGAGCAGTTCTTC
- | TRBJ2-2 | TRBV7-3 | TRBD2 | CASSLTGSGIGGELFF | TGTGCCAGCAGCTTAACTGGCAGCGGGATTGGCGGGGAGCTGTTTTTT
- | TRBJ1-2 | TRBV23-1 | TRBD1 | CASMLPQGTPYGYTF | TGCGCCAGCATGCTTCCACAGGGGACTCCGTATGGCTACACCTTC
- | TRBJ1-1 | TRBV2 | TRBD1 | CASRASETGGAEAFF | TGTGCCAGCAGAGCTTCTGAAACAGGGGGCGCTGAAGCTTTCTTT
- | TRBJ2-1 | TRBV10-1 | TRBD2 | CASSVLLAGEQFF | TGCGCCAGCAGCGTTTTACTAGCGGGGGAGCAGTTCTTC
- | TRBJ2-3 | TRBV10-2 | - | CASLRAGHTDTQYF | TGCGCCAGCTTAAGGGCGGGCCACACAGATACGCAGTATTTT
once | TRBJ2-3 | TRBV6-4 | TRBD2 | CASSEGGTSTDTQYF | TGTGCCAGCAGTGAGGGAGGGACTAGCACAGATACGCAGTATTTT
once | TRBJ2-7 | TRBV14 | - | CASSPDNNPYEQYF | TGTGCCAGCAGCCCAGACAATAACCCCTACGAGCAGTACTTC
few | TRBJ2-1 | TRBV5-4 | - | CASSFAGLSNEQFF | TGTGCCAGCAGCTTTGCCGGACTATCCAATGAGCAGTTCTTC
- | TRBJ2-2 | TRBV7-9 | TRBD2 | CASSLGLAGTGELFF | TGTGCCAGCAGCTTGGGACTAGCGGGCACCGGGGAGCTGTTTTTT